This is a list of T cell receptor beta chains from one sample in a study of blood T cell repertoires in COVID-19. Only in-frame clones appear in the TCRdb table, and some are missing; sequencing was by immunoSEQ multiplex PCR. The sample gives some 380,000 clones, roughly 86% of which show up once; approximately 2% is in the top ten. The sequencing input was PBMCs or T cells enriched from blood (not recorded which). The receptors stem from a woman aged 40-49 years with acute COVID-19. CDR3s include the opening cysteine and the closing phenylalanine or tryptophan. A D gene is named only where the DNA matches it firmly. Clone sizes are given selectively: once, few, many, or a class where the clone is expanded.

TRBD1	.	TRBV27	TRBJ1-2	CASSLLGQGAYGYTF	TGTGCCAGCAGTTTATTAGGCCAGGGGGCGTATGGCTACACCTTC
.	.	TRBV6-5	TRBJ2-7	CASSSPAGQPYEQYF	TGTGCCAGCAGTTCCCCCGCGGGACAGCCCTACGAGCAGTACTTC
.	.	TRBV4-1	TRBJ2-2	CASSQEPGANTGELFF	TGCGCCAGCAGCCAAGAGCCAGGGGCGAACACCGGGGAGCTGTTTTTT
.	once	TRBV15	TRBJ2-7	CATRSVDSGTYEQYF	TGTGCCACCAGATCTGTGGACAGCGGCACCTACGAGCAGTACTTC
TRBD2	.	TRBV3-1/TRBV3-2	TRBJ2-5	CASSLRLGGIETQYF	TGTGCCAGCAGCCTGAGACTGGGGGGGATAGAGACCCAGTACTTC
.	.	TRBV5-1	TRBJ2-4	CASSFEGASGNIQYF	TGCGCCAGCAGCTTTGAAGGGGCGAGTGGAAACATTCAGTACTTC
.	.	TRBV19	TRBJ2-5	CASSTMDREETQYF	TGTGCCAGTAGTACTATGGACAGAGAAGAGACCCAGTACTTC
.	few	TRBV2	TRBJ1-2	CASSQPRTGSDYGYTF	TGTGCCAGCAGCCAGCCGCGAACAGGGTCTGACTATGGCTACACCTTC
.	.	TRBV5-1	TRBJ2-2	CASSVQEEGELFF	TGCGCCAGCAGCGTACAGGAAGAAGGGGAGCTGTTTTTT
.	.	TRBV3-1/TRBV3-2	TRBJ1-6	CASSQVAGNRSPLHF	TGTGCCAGCAGCCAAGTGGCAGGGAACAGATCACCCCTCCACTTT
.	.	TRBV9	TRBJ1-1	CASSVKVAGTEAFF	TGTGCCAGCAGCGTTAAAGTAGCGGGCACTGAAGCTTTCTTT